This T cell receptor beta chain was captured in a study of T cell clusters in autoimmune cytopenias. Overall study findings and caveats: TRB repertoire shifts in secondary cytopenia and chronic lymphocytic leukemia mostly reflected lymphoma, not autoimmunity. A dominant lymphoma-associated repertoire apparently masked the cluster-lack signature in secondary cytopenia versus chronic lymphocytic leukemia. Compared with active autoimmune hepatitis patients, healthy donors showed roughly 3-fold more exclusive TRB clusters.

Germline V gene lookup returns CDR1 LNHDA and CDR2 SQIVND (reference sequence). The length of the CDR3 is 15 residues. Measured by frequency, this clonotype is medium-sized. Its antigen is not identified. Each sample's input was 250 ng genomic DNA, some 38,000 genome equivalents. TRB was amplified by touch-down multiplex PCR, primer pools A and B combined. TCRdb re-analyzed the multiplex PCR reads; it lists each CDR3 protein once, without DNA. The sample totals thousands of distinct CDR3 sequences. The gene calls are TRBV19 and TRBJ2-5; as DNA is missing, the TRBD1 call by TCRdb cannot be tested. This sequence was found in a human donor with an autoimmune cytopenia or autoimmune hepatitis (not recorded which). The source material was peripheral blood. The chain's CDR3 is CASSIRTGGQETQYF.